This TCR beta chain is drawn from a study of somatic mutations in cytotoxic T cells in rheumatoid arthritis. Study-wide context: Each patient's diagnosis was followed right away by a blood draw (roughly 30 ml EDTA), before any treatment. Study outcomes and limitations: Levels of CD8+ T-cell clonality in rheumatoid arthritis patients were statistically indistinguishable from those seen in age-matched healthy controls, with no significant difference.

Between the trimmed V and J ends, which lost 0 bases and 0 bases, there was a span of 14 bases. Germline V lookup: CDR1 LNHNV, CDR2 YYDKDF (reference sequence). The CDR3 runs to 17 residues. By positive magnetic bead selection, CD4+ and CD8+ cells were isolated, and their purity was checked by flow cytometry. Using immunoSEQ multiplex PCR, the repertoire was profiled, and TCRdb retains in-frame clones only, with some absent. The data contain roughly 20,000 clones, around 80% of them singletons. As regards this clone: As yet, its antigen is unknown.

This sequence originates from an adult with rheumatoid arthritis. Sample: CD8+ T cells sorted from blood. The chain links TRBV15 to TRBJ2-5; D may be TRBD1 (6 bases). This chain's CDR3 is CATSRDWVGAYQETQYF. The CDR3 bases are TGTGCCACCAGCAGAGATTGGGTGGGGGCATACCAAGAGACCCAGTACTTC.